There are a few counts of the clone carrying this TCR beta chain. This record comes from a study of blood T cell repertoires in COVID-19. Original processing methods: It was from reference gene primer amplification that nucleated cell counts were estimated. Profiling relied on immunoSEQ multiplex PCR, and the TCRdb table lists in-frame clones only, not all of them. That table furnishes V, J and clone size, whereas the DNA furnished D and trimming. The table has roughly 100,000 clones, around 87% seen once. The germline V gene has CDR1 KGHSH and CDR2 LQKENI. The ends were cut back, 3 bases at V and 4 bases at J, with 10 bases in the middle. The CDR3 is 14 amino acids. It was during active infection that Seattle patients were enrolled and then longitudinally followed.

This clonotype originated in a woman aged 45-60 years with COVID-19, enrolled during active disease. Input material: peripheral blood. The rearrangement joins TRBV18 to TRBJ1-5, with D unclear. In nucleotides, the CDR3 is TGTGCCAGCTCACCGTCTTCAGTAAATCAGCCCCAGCATTTT. Protein product: CASSPSSVNQPQHF.